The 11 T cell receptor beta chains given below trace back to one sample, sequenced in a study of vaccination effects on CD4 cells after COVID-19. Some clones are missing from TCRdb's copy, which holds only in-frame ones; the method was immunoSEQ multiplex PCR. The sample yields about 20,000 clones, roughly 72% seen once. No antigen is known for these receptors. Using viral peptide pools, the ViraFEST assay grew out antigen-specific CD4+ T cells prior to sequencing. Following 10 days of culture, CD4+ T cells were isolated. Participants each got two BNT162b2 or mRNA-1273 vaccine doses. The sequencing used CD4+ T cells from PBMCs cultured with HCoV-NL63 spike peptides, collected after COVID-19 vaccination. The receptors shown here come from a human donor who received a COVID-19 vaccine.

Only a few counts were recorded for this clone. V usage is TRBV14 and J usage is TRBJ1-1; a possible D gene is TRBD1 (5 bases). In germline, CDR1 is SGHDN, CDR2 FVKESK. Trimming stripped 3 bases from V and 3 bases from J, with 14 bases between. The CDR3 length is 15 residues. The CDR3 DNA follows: TGTGCCAGCAGCCATTGGGGGAGAGCGGACACTGAAGCTTTCTTT. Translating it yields CASSHWGRADTEAFF.

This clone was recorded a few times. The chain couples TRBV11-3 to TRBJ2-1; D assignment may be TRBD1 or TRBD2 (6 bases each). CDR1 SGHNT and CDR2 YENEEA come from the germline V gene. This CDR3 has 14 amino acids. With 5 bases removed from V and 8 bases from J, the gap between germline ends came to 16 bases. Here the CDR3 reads CASSIGAGGYEQFF. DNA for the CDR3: TGTGCCAGCAGCATAGGGGCCGGGGGCTATGAGCAGTTCTTC.

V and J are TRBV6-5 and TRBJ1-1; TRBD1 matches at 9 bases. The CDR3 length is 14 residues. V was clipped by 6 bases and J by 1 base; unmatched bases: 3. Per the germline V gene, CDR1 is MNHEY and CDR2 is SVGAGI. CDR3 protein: CASRLGQGNTEAFF. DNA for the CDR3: TGTGCCAGCAGACTGGGACAGGGGAACACTGAAGCTTTCTTT.

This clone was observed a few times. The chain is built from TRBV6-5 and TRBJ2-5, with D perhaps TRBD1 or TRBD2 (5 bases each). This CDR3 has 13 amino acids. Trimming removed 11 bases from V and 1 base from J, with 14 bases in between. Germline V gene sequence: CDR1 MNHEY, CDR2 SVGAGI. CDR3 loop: CAWGRGPQETQYF. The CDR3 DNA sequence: TGTGCCTGGGGAAGGGGACCCCAAGAGACCCAGTACTTC.

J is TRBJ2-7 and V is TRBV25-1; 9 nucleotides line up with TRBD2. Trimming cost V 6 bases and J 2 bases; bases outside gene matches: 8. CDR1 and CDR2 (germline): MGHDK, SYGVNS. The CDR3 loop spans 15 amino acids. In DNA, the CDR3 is TGTGCCAGCAGCGCCGGGACTAGCAGGACCTACGAGCAGTACTTC. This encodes CASSAGTSRTYEQYF.

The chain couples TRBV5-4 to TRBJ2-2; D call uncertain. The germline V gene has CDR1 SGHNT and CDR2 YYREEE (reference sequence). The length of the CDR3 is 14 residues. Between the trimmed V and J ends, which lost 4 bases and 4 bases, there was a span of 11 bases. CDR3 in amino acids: CASSPYKITGELFF. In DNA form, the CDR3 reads TGTGCCAGCAGCCCCTACAAAATCACCGGGGAGCTGTTTTTT. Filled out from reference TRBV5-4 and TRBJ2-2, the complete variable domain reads ETGVTQSPTHLIKTRGQQVTLRCSSQSGHNTVSWYQQALGQGPQFIFQYYREEENGRGNFPPRFSGLQFPNYSSELNVNALELDDSALYLCASSPYKITGELFFGEGSRLTVL.

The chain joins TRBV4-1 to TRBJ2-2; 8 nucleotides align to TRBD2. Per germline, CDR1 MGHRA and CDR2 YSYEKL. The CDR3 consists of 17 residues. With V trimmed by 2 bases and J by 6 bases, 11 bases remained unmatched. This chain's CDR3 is CASSQTPPGLVAGELFF. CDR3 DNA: TGCGCCAGCAGCCAAACGCCGCCGGGACTAGTTGCCGGGGAGCTGTTTTTT.

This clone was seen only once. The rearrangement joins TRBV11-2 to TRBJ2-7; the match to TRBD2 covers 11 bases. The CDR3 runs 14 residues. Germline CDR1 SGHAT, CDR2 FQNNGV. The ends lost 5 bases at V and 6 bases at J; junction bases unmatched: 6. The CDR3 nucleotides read TGTGCCAGCAGCCCGGGACTAGCGGCCTCCGAGCAGTACTTC. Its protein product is CASSPGLAASEQYF.

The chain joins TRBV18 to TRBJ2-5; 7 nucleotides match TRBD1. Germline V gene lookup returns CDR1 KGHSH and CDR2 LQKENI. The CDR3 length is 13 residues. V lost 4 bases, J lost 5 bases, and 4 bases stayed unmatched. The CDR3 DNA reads TGTGCCAGCTCACGGGACAGATTGGAGACCCAGTACTTC. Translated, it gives CASSRDRLETQYF.

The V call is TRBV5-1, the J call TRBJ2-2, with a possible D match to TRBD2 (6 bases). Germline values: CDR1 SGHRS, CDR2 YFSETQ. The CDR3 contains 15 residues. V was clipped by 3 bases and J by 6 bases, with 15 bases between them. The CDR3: CASSSSGRKAGELFF. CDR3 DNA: TGCGCCAGCAGCTCCAGTGGGAGGAAGGCCGGGGAGCTGTTTTTT.

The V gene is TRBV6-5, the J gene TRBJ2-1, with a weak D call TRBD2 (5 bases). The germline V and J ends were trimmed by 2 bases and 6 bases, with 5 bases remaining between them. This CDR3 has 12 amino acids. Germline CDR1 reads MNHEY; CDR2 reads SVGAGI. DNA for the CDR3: TGTGCCAGCAGTTACGGAGGCAATGAGCAGTTCTTC. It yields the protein CASSYGGNEQFF.